This T cell receptor (beta chain) was observed in a study of T cell changes during pregnancy in multiple sclerosis. TCRdb's copy holds only in-frame clones and misses some; the assay was immunoSEQ multiplex PCR. This table has 40,000 to 45,000 clones, nearly 90% appearing once. This CDR3 region has 14 residues. V shed 5 bases and J shed 6 bases, with 16 bases lying between them. Germline lookup yields CDR1 SGHVS and CDR2 FQNEAQ. The chain is built from TRBV7-8 and TRBJ1-1; possibly TRBD1 for D (6 bases). The sequencing used CD4+ T cells from peripheral blood mononuclear cells, collected in the first trimester of pregnancy. The receptor was isolated from a female donor with multiple sclerosis, enrolled in a pregnancy study. The CDR3 DNA reads as TGTGCCAGCAGCAGCCTACAGGGTGATGCTGAAGCTTTCTTT. This encodes CASSSLQGDAEAFF.